One and the same sample provided the 12 T cell receptor beta chains below, sequenced in a study of response to subunit inactivated influenza vaccine. TCRdb re-called the RT-PCR reads with MiXCR, one entry per CDR3 protein. The table has around 190,000 distinct CDR3 sequences, about an eighth seen once. This sample comprised CD8+ T cells sorted from PBMCs, obtained around 5 days after vaccination. These receptors were collected from a man aged 45 to 65 who received an inactivated influenza vaccine.

This chain uses TRBV15 with TRBJ2-1, with 8 bases matching TRBD2. Germline CDR1 reads LNHNV; CDR2 reads YYDKDF (reference sequence). V shed 3 bases and J 7 bases; nucleotides not matched to a gene: 5. The CDR3 length is 14 residues. The CDR3 sequence: CATSSSGAGNEQFF. CDR3 nucleotides: TGTGCCACCAGCAGTAGCGGGGCAGGTAATGAGCAGTTCTTC.

This clonotype has more than one count but fewer than ten. The chain combines TRBV24-1 with TRBJ2-1; 7 bases are shared with TRBD2. V was clipped by 11 bases and J by 6 bases; unmatched bases: 6. Germline CDR1 reads KGHDR; CDR2 reads SFDVKD. This CDR3 comprises 12 residues. The CDR3 loop reads CAISGGGNEQFF. The CDR3 DNA follows: TGTGCCATCTCGGGGGGTGGCAATGAGCAGTTCTTC.

This clonotype is judged medium-sized (0.01 to 0.1%). V and J are TRBV7-2 and TRBJ2-2; D gene uncertain. Trimming left V 4 bases short and J 10 bases short, with 10 bases between. Germline assignment: CDR1 SGHTA and CDR2 FQGNSA. The CDR3 runs 12 residues. The CDR3 DNA follows: TGTGCCAGCAGCTCTTTAAAAATGGAGCTGTTTTTT. It translates to CASSSLKMELFF.

This clonotype was observed a handful of times. The chain links TRBV10-3 to TRBJ2-7, with 7 bases aligning to TRBD2. Germline CDR1 ENHRY, CDR2 SYGVKD. V trimming: 1 base; J trimming: 7 bases; junction bases outside the gene matches: 1. The CDR3 contains 12 residues. CDR3 nucleotide sequence: TGTGCCATCAGTGAGTTGGGAGGGGAGCAGTACTTC. Residues: CAISELGGEQYF.

This clonotype has ten or more counts. The chain uses TRBV28 and TRBJ2-7; 8 positions agree with TRBD1. Unmatched junction bases numbered 4, after V lost 2 bases and J lost 1 base. CDR3 length: 15 residues. Germline CDR1 MDHEN, CDR2 SYDVKM. CDR3 residues: CASSLRQGRSYEQYF. CDR3 in DNA: TGTGCCAGCAGTTTAAGACAGGGGAGGTCCTACGAGCAGTACTTC.

The gene calls are TRBV12-3 or TRBV12-4 and TRBJ1-1; 8 bases line up with TRBD1. J gave up 1 base and V 3 bases, and 1 base lay outside the gene matches. This CDR3 is built from 14 residues. DNA for the CDR3: TGTGCCAGCAGTTTGGGGACAGGGAACACTGAAGCTTTCTTT. This codes for CASSLGTGNTEAFF.

This clonotype was counted between two and nine times. The rearrangement joins TRBV20-1 to TRBJ2-3; 8 bases fit TRBD2. The CDR3 runs 15 residues. After removal of 1 base from V and 2 bases from J, the junction contained 5 bases not matched to a gene. Germline V gene lookup returns CDR1 DFQATT and CDR2 SNEGSKA (reference sequence). This chain's CDR3 is CSARGSSGDTDTQYF. The CDR3 DNA follows: TGCAGTGCTAGAGGGAGTAGCGGGGACACAGATACGCAGTATTTT.

This clonotype is labeled as medium-sized. The V call is TRBV6-5, the J call TRBJ2-7, with 9 bases that match TRBD2. The CDR3 consists of 15 residues. Germline CDR1 and CDR2: MNHEY and SVGAGI. Trimming cost V 6 bases and J 0 bases; bases outside gene matches: 6. The CDR3 nucleotides read TGTGCCAGCAGCCAGACTAGCGGAAGCTCCTACGAGCAGTACTTC. Translating it yields CASSQTSGSSYEQYF.

This chain uses TRBV5-6 with TRBJ2-3, with D perhaps TRBD1 (5 bases). V lost 2 bases to trimming and J lost 2 bases, with 15 bases between them. The CDR3 is made up of 16 amino acids. In germline, CDR1 is SGHDT, CDR2 YYEEEE. The DNA of the CDR3 is TGTGCCAGCAGCTTTTTGCCTCAGGGTTTCACAGATACGCAGTATTTT. Amino acid sequence: CASSFLPQGFTDTQYF.

A few counts support this clonotype. As DNA, the CDR3 is TGTGCCAGCAGCCACCTGACTAGTTTGGAGACCCAGTACTTC. Translated, it gives CASSHLTSLETQYF. This rearrangement joins TRBV3-1 to TRBJ2-5, with D perhaps matching TRBD2 (6 bases). Per the germline V gene, CDR1 is LGHDT and CDR2 is YNNKEL (reference sequence). The CDR3 loop spans 14 amino acids. Trimming removed 3 bases from V and 5 bases from J, with 13 bases in between.

This clonotype was seen ten or more times. The rearrangement links TRBV29-1 to TRBJ2-2, with 9 bases aligning to TRBD2. V gave up 7 bases and J gave up 5 bases; unmatched junction bases: 8. The CDR3 sequence is 14 residues long. Germline loops: CDR1 SQVTM, CDR2 ANQGSEA. The CDR3 loop reads CSADVAGATGELFF. Written as DNA, the CDR3 is TGCAGCGCGGATGTAGCGGGAGCGACCGGGGAGCTGTTTTTT.

This chain uses TRBV13 with TRBJ2-1, with no clear D. The germline V gene has CDR1 PRHDT and CDR2 FYEKMQ (reference sequence). Deletions cut 5 bases from V and 10 bases from J, with 12 bases between. CDR3 length: 12 residues. The CDR3 sequence is CASSPRLREQFF. The CDR3 nucleotides are TGTGCCAGCAGCCCCCGACTGAGAGAGCAGTTCTTC.